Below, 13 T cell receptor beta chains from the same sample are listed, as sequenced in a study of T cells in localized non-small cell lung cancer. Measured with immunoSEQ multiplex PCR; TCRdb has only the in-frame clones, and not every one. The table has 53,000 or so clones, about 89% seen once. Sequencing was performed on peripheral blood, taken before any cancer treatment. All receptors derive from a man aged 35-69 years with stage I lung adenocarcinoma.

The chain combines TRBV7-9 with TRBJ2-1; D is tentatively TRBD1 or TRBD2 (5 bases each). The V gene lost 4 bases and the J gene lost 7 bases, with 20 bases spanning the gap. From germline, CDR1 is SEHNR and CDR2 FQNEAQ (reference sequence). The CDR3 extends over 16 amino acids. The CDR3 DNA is TGTGCCAGCAGCTGGGTAGTTGGGACCCAGTGGAATGAGCAGTTCTTC. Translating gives CASSWVVGTQWNEQFF.

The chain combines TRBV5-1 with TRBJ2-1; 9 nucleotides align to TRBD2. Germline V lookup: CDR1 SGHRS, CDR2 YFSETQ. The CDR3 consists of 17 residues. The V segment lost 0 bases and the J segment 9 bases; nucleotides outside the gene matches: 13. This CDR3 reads CASSLVGSGSFAPEQFF. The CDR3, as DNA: TGCGCCAGCAGCTTGGTCGGTAGCGGGAGCTTCGCTCCTGAGCAGTTCTTC.

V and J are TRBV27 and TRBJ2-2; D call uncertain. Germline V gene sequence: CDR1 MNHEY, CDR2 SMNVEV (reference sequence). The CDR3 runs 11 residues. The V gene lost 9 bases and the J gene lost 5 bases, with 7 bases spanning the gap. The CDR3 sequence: CARVWTGELFF. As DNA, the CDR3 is TGTGCCAGAGTGTGGACCGGGGAGCTGTTTTTT.

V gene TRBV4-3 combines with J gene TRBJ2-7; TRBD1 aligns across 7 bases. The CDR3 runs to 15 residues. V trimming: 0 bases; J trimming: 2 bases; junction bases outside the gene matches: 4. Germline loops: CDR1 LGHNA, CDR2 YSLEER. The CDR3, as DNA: TGCGCCAGCAGCCAAGAAGGGGGACAGCCCTACGAGCAGTACTTC. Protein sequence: CASSQEGGQPYEQYF.

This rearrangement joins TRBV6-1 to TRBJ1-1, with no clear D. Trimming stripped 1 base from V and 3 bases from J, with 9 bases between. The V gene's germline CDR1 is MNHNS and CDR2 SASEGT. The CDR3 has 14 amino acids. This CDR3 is CASSEVRADTEAFF. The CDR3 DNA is TGTGCCAGCAGTGAAGTTAGGGCGGACACTGAAGCTTTCTTT.

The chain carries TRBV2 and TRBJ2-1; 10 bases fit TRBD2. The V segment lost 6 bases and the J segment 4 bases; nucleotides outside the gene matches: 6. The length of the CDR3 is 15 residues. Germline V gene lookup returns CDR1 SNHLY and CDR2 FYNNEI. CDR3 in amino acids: CASSEPLAGYNEQFF. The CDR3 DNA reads TGTGCCAGCAGCGAACCACTAGCGGGGTACAATGAGCAGTTCTTC.

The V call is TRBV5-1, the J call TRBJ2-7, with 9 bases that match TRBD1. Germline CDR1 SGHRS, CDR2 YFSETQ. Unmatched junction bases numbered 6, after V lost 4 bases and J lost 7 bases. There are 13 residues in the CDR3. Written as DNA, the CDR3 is TGCGCCAGCAGCCGGACAGGGGTGGGAGAGCAGTACTTC. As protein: CASSRTGVGEQYF.

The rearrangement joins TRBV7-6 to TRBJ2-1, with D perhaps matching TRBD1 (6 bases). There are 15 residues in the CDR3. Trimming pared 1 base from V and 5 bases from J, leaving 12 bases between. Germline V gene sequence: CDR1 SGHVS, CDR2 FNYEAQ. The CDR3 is CASSLGTGSHNEQFF. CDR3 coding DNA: TGTGCCAGCAGCTTAGGAACAGGGTCCCACAATGAGCAGTTCTTC.

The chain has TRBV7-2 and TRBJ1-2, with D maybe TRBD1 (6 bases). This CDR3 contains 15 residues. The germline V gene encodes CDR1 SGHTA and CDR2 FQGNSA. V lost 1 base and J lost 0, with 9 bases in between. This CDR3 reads CASSLEAGANYGYTF. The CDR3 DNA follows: TGTGCCAGCAGCTTAGAGGCAGGGGCTAACTATGGCTACACCTTC.

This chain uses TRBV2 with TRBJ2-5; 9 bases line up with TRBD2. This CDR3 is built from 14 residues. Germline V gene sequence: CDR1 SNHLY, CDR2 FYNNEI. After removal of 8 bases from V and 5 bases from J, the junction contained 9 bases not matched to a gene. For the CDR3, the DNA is TGTGCCAGCGGGGTAGCGGGAGAGGAGGAGACCCAGTACTTC. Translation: CASGVAGEEETQYF. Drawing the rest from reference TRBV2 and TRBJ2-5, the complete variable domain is EPEVTQTPSHQVTQMGQEVILRCVPISNHLYFYWYRQILGQKVEFLVSFYNNEISEKSEIFDDQFSVERPDGSNFTLKIRSTKLEDSAMYFCASGVAGEEETQYFGPGTRLLVL.

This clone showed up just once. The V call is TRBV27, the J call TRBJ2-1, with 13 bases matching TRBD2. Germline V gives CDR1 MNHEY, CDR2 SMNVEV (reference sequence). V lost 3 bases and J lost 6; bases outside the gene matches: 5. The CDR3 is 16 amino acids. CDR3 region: CASSFRRLAGGNEQFF. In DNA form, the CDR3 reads TGTGCCAGCAGTTTTAGGAGACTAGCGGGAGGCAATGAGCAGTTCTTC.

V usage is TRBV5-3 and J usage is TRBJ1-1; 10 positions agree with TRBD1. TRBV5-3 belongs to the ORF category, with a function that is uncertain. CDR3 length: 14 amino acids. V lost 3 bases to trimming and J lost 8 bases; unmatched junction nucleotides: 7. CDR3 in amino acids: CARSCGQGVKEAFF. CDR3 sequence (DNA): TGTGCCAGAAGCTGCGGACAGGGGGTTAAAGAAGCTTTCTTT.

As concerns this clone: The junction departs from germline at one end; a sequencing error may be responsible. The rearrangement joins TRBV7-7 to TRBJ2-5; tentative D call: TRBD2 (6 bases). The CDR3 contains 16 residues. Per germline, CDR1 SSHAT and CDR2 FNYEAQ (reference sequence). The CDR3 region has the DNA TGTGCTAGCAGCTTAGGGAGGACCATACGGCAAGAGACCCAGTACTTC. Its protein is CASSLGRTIRQETQYF.